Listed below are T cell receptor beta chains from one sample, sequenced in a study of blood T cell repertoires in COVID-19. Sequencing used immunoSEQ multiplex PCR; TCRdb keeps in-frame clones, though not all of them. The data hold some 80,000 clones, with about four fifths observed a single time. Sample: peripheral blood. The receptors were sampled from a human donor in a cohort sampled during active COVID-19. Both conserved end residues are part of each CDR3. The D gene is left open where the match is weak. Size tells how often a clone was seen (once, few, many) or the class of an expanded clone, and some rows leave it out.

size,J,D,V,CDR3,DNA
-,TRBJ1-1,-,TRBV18,CASSPTGTNTEAFF,TGTGCCAGCTCACCAACGGGAACCAACACTGAAGCTTTCTTT
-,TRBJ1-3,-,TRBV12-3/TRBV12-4,CASRQSSGNTIYF,TGTGCCAGCAGGCAGTCATCTGGAAACACCATATATTTT
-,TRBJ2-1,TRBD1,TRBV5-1,CASSLAHQPGQGPFDEQFF,TGCGCCAGCAGCTTGGCTCACCAACCGGGACAGGGACCCTTTGATGAGCAGTTCTTC
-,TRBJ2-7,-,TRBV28,CASRQFYEQYF,TGTGCCAGTAGACAGTTCTACGAGCAGTACTTC
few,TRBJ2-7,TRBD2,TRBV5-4,CASSPGDSGSYEQYF,TGTGCCAGCAGCCCCGGGGATAGCGGGAGCTACGAGCAGTACTTC
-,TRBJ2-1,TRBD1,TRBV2,CASRPTGGSYNEQFF,TGTGCCAGCAGGCCCACAGGGGGCAGCTACAATGAGCAGTTCTTC
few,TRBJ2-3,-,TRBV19,CASSGAQGFSTDTQYF,TGTGCCAGTAGCGGGGCACAGGGATTTAGCACAGATACGCAGTATTTT
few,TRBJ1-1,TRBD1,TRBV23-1,CASSQSDRNRGHITEAFF,TGCGCCAGCAGTCAATCTGATCGGAACAGGGGGCACATCACTGAAGCTTTCTTT
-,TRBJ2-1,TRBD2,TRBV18,CASSQTGGLNEQFF,TGTGCCAGTTCCCAAACGGGGGGGCTCAATGAGCAGTTCTTC
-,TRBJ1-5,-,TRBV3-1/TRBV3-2,CASSHPGNQPQHF,TGTGCCAGCAGCCACCCGGGTAATCAGCCCCAGCATTTT